One and the same sample provided the 25 T cell receptor beta chains below, sequenced in a study of shared clonotypes between healthy human individuals. Repertoires were generated with immunoSEQ multiplex PCR, while TCRdb's copy carries only in-frame clones and drops some. Among about 490,000 clones listed, about 82% were seen once. Sequencing was carried out using PBMCs. The receptors originated from a woman aged 35 to 49 in good health. Some clones in this sample may be carry-over from other donors' samples.

The chain recombines TRBV30 with TRBJ2-7; possibly TRBD2 for D (6 bases). Trimming removed 2 bases from V and 3 bases from J, with 11 bases in between. The CDR3 contains 13 residues. Germline CDR1 GTSNPN, CDR2 SVGIG (reference sequence). The CDR3 here is CAWSRGTNYEQYF. The CDR3 bases are TGTGCCTGGAGTCGGGGGACCAACTACGAGCAGTACTTC.

The chain has TRBV7-9 and TRBJ2-5; D is undetermined. Germline V gene data show CDR1 as SEHNR and CDR2 as FQNEAQ (reference sequence). This CDR3 comprises 13 residues. V was shortened by 3 bases and J by 3 bases, with 8 bases between the two germline ends. The CDR3 here is CASSLFQEETQYF. In nucleotides, the CDR3 is TGTGCCAGCAGCTTGTTTCAGGAAGAGACCCAGTACTTC.

The CDR3 DNA is TGTGCCAGCAGCAGGGAAACAGGGGTTAAGAACTATGGCTACACCTTC. Protein sequence: CASSRETGVKNYGYTF. V gene TRBV9 combines with J gene TRBJ1-2, with 7 positions matching TRBD1. The CDR3 has 16 residues. The V and J ends lost 4 bases and 2 bases, in that order; junction bases with no gene match: 11. Germline CDR1 is SGDLS and CDR2 is YYNGEE. The whole variable domain, filled in from reference TRBV9 and TRBJ1-2, reads DSGVTQTPKHLITATGQRVTLRCSPRSGDLSVYWYQQSLDQGLQFLIQYYNGEERAKGNILERFSAQQFPDLHSELNLSSLELGDSALYFCASSRETGVKNYGYTFGSGTRLTVV.

A few counts support this clone. V gene TRBV30 combines with J gene TRBJ1-6; tentative D call: TRBD1 (5 bases). Per germline, CDR1 GTSNPN and CDR2 SVGIG (reference sequence). Trimming cost V 4 bases and J 4 bases, with 17 bases left between them. The length of the CDR3 is 16 residues. The DNA for the CDR3 is TGTGCCTGGACCTCCCGATGGGGCGGATATAATTCACCCCTCCACTTT. This gives the protein CAWTSRWGGYNSPLHF.

In regard to this clone: Other DNA variants within this sample encode the same CDR3. The chain recombines TRBV19 with TRBJ2-3; TRBD2 matches at 12 bases. The length of the CDR3 is 15 residues. Germline CDR1 LNHDA, CDR2 SQIVND (reference sequence). V dropped 4 bases and J dropped 3; count of bases not matched to a gene: 2. CDR3 sequence: CASSKTSGRTDTQYF. CDR3 nucleotides: TGTGCCAGTAGTAAGACTAGCGGGAGAACAGATACGCAGTATTTT.

The chain links TRBV5-3 to TRBJ2-1; TRBD2 aligns across 10 bases. TRBV5-3 is an ORF; its function is uncertain. CDR3 size: 20 residues. V shed 4 bases and J 3 bases; nucleotides not matched to a gene: 19. The CDR3 loop reads CARSKTREPLAGEDYNEQFF. The DNA of the CDR3 is TGTGCCAGAAGCAAAACCAGGGAGCCCCTAGCGGGAGAGGACTACAATGAGCAGTTCTTC.

The V and J genes are TRBV11-2 and TRBJ2-1; D uncertain. The V gene's germline CDR1 is SGHAT and CDR2 FQNNGV. V was pared by 6 bases and J by 6 bases, with 12 bases between. The CDR3 loop spans 13 amino acids. CDR3 sequence (DNA): TGTGCCAGCAGGGGGTTTGCTTTCAATGAGCAGTTCTTC. Its protein is CASRGFAFNEQFF.

The chain links TRBV2 to TRBJ1-1, with no clear D. CDR1 SNHLY and CDR2 FYNNEI come from the germline V gene. This CDR3 is 13 amino acids long. V lost 7 bases to trimming and J lost 4 bases, with 13 bases between them. The CDR3 here is CASTDEGLTEAFF. CDR3 DNA: TGTGCCAGCACCGATGAGGGTCTCACTGAAGCTTTCTTT.

V usage is TRBV4-3 and J usage is TRBJ2-2; D not resolved. Germline assignment: CDR1 LGHNA and CDR2 YSLEER. The CDR3 runs 14 residues. Trimming took off 4 bases at V and 4 bases at J, with 10 bases between the two ends. The CDR3 region is CASSPGSLTGELFF. CDR3 DNA sequence: TGCGCCAGCAGCCCCGGGTCCCTCACCGGGGAGCTGTTTTTT.

CDR3 nucleotides: TGTGCCAGCAGCTTAGTTGCCGGATCTAATGAAAAACTGTTTTTT. This codes for CASSLVAGSNEKLFF. The J gene is TRBJ1-4, the V gene TRBV7-2; D gene unclear. Germline loops: CDR1 SGHTA, CDR2 FQGNSA. V lost 1 base, J lost 3 bases, and 9 bases lay in between. The CDR3 is 15 amino acids.

The chain uses TRBV5-1 and TRBJ1-1; 8 bases fit TRBD1. Trimming cost V 0 bases and J 7 bases; bases outside gene matches: 8. CDR3 length equals 15 residues. Germline values: CDR1 SGHRS, CDR2 YFSETQ. Written as DNA, the CDR3 is TGCGCCAGCAGCTTGGCAGGGACAGGCGGTAGTGAAGCTTTCTTT. It yields the protein CASSLAGTGGSEAFF.

The chain links TRBV5-1 to TRBJ1-3; maybe TRBD1 (5 bases). This CDR3 has 16 residues. CDR1 and CDR2 (germline): SGHRS, YFSETQ. Trimming pared 1 base from V and 1 base from J, leaving 12 bases between. The CDR3 DNA reads TGCGCCAGCAGCTTGACCCTCAGGGAGTCTGGAAACACCATATATTTT. It codes for CASSLTLRESGNTIYF.

The V and J genes are TRBV19 and TRBJ2-1; 9 nucleotides match TRBD2. Losses at the gene ends were 4 bases for V and 6 bases for J; bases not matched to a gene: 7. This CDR3 is 15 amino acids long. Germline values: CDR1 LNHDA, CDR2 SQIVND (reference sequence). CDR3 sequence (DNA): TGTGCCAGTAGTAGCGGGAGGGCCCTTTTCAATGAGCAGTTCTTC. Its protein product is CASSSGRALFNEQFF.

This clone was counted a few times. At one end, the junction sequence differs from germline, possibly due to a read error. The genes are TRBV7-6 and TRBJ2-5, with a tentative D call TRBD2 (6 bases). There are 14 residues in the CDR3. Germline V gives CDR1 SGHVS, CDR2 FNYEAQ. The CDR3 DNA follows: TGTGCCAGCGGCTTACAATCGGGAGCAGAGACCCAGTACTTC. It is translated as CASGLQSGAETQYF.

This clone showed up just a few times. This chain links TRBV4-1 with TRBJ2-4; possible D gene TRBD1, 5 bases. CDR1 and CDR2 from the germline V gene are MGHRA and YSYEKL. The CDR3 runs 18 residues. Trimming removed 0 bases at V and 4 bases at J, with 19 bases between. The CDR3 DNA follows: TGCGCCAGCAGCCAAGATTGGGGCAGCGCCAACTTTAAAAACATTCAGTACTTC. Translated, it gives CASSQDWGSANFKNIQYF.

This clone appeared a single time. The chain carries TRBV2 and TRBJ2-2, with D tentatively TRBD1 (6 bases). The V gene lost 5 bases and the J gene lost 4 bases, with 8 bases spanning the gap. Germline loops: CDR1 SNHLY, CDR2 FYNNEI. The CDR3 length is 13 residues. CDR3 in DNA: TGTGCCAGCAGTCTAGGGGGCACCGGGGAGCTGTTTTTT. Amino acids: CASSLGGTGELFF.

The V gene is TRBV18, the J gene TRBJ2-7, with 8 bases fitting TRBD1. Losses at the gene ends were 6 bases for V and 1 base for J; bases not matched to a gene: 5. The CDR3 totals 14 residues. Germline V gene sequence: CDR1 KGHSH, CDR2 LQKENI. This CDR3 is CASSPTGGSYEQYF. Here the CDR3 DNA reads TGTGCCAGCTCTCCCACAGGGGGGTCCTACGAGCAGTACTTC. The complete variable domain, with remaining parts taken from reference TRBV18 and TRBJ2-7, reads NAGVMQNPRHLVRRRGQEARLRCSPMKGHSHVYWYRQLPEEGLKFMVYLQKENIIDESGMPKERFSAEFPKEGPSILRIQQVVRGDSAAYFCASSPTGGSYEQYFGPGTRLTVT.

V gene TRBV18 combines with J gene TRBJ2-1; TRBD2 matches 10 bases. Germline V gene sequence: CDR1 KGHSH, CDR2 LQKENI. The CDR3 loop spans 15 amino acids. V trimming: 0 bases; J trimming: 8 bases; junction bases outside the gene matches: 4. As DNA, the CDR3 is TGTGCCAGCTCACCACCGACTAGCGGGTTCGATGAGCAGTTCTTC. As protein: CASSPPTSGFDEQFF.

This chain joins TRBV7-2 and TRBJ1-2; D is uncertain. Per the germline V gene, CDR1 is SGHTA and CDR2 is FQGNSA. The CDR3 consists of 15 residues. Deletions cut 1 base from V and 2 bases from J, with 11 bases between. Here the CDR3 reads CASSLVVGGNYGYTF. The CDR3 DNA is TGTGCCAGCAGCTTAGTAGTTGGAGGGAACTATGGCTACACCTTC.

J is TRBJ2-7 and V is TRBV11-2; 14 nucleotides match TRBD2. Germline V lookup: CDR1 SGHAT, CDR2 FQNNGV. This CDR3 region has 15 residues. V lost 5 bases, J lost 4 bases, and 4 bases stayed unmatched. The chain's CDR3 is CASSQGTSGSYEQYF. The CDR3 region has the DNA TGTGCCAGCAGCCAGGGGACTAGCGGGAGTTACGAGCAGTACTTC.

The chain couples TRBV27 to TRBJ1-2; D gene ambiguous. V lost 8 bases to trimming and J lost 4 bases, with 20 bases between them. CDR1 MNHEY and CDR2 SMNVEV come from the germline V gene (reference sequence). The CDR3 is made up of 15 amino acids. CDR3 sequence: CASSFRAPRVYGYTF. The CDR3 DNA sequence: TGTGCCAGCTCGTTTCGGGCCCCCCGGGTCTATGGCTACACCTTC.

The chain joins TRBV9 to TRBJ2-4; TRBD1 aligns across 7 bases. Germline CDR1 reads SGDLS; CDR2 reads YYNGEE. This CDR3 has 17 amino acids. The V and J ends lost 0 bases and 0 bases, in that order; junction bases with no gene match: 6. The CDR3 region is CASSVGRGMLAKNIQYF. The CDR3 nucleotides read TGTGCCAGCAGCGTAGGCAGGGGGATGCTAGCCAAAAACATTCAGTACTTC. Using reference TRBV9 and TRBJ2-4 for the parts outside the CDR3, the full variable domain is DSGVTQTPKHLITATGQRVTLRCSPRSGDLSVYWYQQSLDQGLQFLIQYYNGEERAKGNILERFSAQQFPDLHSELNLSSLELGDSALYFCASSVGRGMLAKNIQYFGAGTRLSVL.

The V gene is TRBV5-1, the J gene TRBJ2-3; D call uncertain. Trimming took off 1 base at V and 0 bases at J, with 6 bases between the two ends. This CDR3 contains 14 residues. Germline-derived CDR1 and CDR2 are SGHRS and YFSETQ. The CDR3 region is CASSLLSSTDTQYF. CDR3 nucleotide sequence: TGCGCCAGCAGCTTGTTATCGAGCACAGATACGCAGTATTTT.

The chain uses TRBV5-8 and TRBJ2-1, with D unclear. Germline V lookup: CDR1 SGHTS, CDR2 YDEGEE. Trimming removed 7 bases at V and 5 bases at J, with 16 bases between. The CDR3 is made up of 14 amino acids. CDR3 in DNA: TGTGCCAGCCCCCAGTACGTTCCGAACAATGAGCAGTTCTTC. Its translation: CASPQYVPNNEQFF.

This clone was found a few times. V and J are TRBV5-1 and TRBJ2-7; D unclear. V was cut by 0 bases and J by 2 bases, with 9 bases left in between. CDR1 and CDR2 from the germline V gene are SGHRS and YFSETQ. The CDR3 has 14 residues. CDR3 residues: CASSLVWEPYEQYF. In DNA, the CDR3 is TGCGCCAGCAGCTTGGTTTGGGAACCCTACGAGCAGTACTTC.